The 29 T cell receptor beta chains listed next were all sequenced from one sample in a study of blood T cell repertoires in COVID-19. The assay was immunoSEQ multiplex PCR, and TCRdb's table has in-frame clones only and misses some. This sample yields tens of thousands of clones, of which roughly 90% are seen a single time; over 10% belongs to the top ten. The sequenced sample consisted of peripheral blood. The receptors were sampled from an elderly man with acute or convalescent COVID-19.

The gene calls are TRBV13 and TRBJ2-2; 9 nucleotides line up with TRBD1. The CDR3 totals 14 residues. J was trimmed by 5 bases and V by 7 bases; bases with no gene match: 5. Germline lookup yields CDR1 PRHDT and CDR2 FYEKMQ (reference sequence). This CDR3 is CASNRGRLTGELFF. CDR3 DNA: TGTGCCAGCAACAGGGGGCGACTTACCGGGGAGCTGTTTTTT.

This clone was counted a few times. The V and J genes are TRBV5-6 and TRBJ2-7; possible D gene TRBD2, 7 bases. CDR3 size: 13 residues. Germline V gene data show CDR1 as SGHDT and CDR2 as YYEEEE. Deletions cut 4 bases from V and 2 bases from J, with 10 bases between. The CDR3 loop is CASSLGGPYEQYF. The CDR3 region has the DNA TGTGCCAGCAGCCTGGGGGGGCCCTACGAGCAGTACTTC.

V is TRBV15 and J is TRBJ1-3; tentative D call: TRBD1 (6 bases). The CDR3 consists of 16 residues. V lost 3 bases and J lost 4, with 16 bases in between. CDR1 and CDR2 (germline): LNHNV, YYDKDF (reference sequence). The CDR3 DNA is TGTGCCACCAGCAGGGCCTCCGGGACACCAGGAAACACCATATATTTT. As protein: CATSRASGTPGNTIYF. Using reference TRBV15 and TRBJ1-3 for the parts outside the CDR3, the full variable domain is DAMVIQNPRYQVTQFGKPVTLSCSQTLNHNVMYWYQQKSSQAPKLLFHYYDKDFNNEADTPDNFQSRRPNTSFCFLDIRSPGLGDTAMYLCATSRASGTPGNTIYFGEGSWLTVV.

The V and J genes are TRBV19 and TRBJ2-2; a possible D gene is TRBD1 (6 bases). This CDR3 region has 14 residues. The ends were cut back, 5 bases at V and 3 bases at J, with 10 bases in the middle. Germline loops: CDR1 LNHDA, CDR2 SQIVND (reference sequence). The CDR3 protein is CASSGYRDTGELFF. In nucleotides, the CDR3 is TGTGCCAGTAGTGGCTACAGGGACACCGGGGAGCTGTTTTTT.

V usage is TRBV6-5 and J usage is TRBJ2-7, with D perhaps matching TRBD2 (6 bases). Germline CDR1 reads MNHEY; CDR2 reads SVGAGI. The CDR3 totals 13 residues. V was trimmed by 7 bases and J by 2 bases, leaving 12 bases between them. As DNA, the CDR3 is TGTGCCAGCATGGCGGGGAGAACCTACGAGCAGTACTTC. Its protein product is CASMAGRTYEQYF.

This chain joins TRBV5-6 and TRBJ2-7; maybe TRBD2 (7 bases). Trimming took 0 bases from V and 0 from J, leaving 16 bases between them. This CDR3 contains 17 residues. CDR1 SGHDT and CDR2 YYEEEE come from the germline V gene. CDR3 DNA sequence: TGTGCCAGCAGCTTGGATGTCGGCGGGGGCGTCTCCTACGAGCAGTACTTC. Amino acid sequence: CASSLDVGGGVSYEQYF.

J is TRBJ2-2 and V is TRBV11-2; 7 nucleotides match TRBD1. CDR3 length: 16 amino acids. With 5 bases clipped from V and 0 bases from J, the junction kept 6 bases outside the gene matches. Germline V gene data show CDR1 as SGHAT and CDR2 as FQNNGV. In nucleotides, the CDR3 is TGTGCCAGCAGCAAACAGACAGGGTCGAACACCGGGGAGCTGTTTTTT. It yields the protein CASSKQTGSNTGELFF.

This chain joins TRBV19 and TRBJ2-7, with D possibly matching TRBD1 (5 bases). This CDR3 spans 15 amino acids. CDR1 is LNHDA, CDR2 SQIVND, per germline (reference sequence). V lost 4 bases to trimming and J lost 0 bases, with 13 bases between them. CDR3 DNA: TGTGCCAGTAGTACAGGGAAACAGACCTCCTACGAGCAGTACTTC. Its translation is CASSTGKQTSYEQYF.

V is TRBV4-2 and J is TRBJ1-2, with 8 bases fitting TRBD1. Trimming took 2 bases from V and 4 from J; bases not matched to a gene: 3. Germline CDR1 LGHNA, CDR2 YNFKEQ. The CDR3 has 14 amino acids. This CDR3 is CASSQRQGLYGYTF. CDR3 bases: TGTGCCAGCAGCCAAAGACAGGGGCTCTATGGCTACACCTTC.

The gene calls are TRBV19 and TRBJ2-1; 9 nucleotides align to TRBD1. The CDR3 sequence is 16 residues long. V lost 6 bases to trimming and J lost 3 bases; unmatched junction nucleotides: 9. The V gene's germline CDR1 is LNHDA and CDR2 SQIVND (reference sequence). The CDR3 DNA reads TGTGCCAGTAGGCGCACCGGGACAGGGCTCTACAATGAGCAGTTCTTC. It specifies CASRRTGTGLYNEQFF.

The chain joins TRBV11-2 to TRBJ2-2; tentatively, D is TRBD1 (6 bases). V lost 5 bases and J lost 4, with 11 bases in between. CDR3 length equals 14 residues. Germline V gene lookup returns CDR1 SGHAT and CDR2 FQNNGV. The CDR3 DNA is TGTGCCAGCAGCCCACAGGGATTCACCGGGGAGCTGTTTTTT. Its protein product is CASSPQGFTGELFF. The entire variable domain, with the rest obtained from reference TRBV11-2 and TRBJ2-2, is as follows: EAGVAQSPRYKIIEKRQSVAFWCNPISGHATLYWYQQILGQGPKLLIQFQNNGVVDDSQLPKDRFSAERLKGVDSTLKIQPAKLEDSAVYLCASSPQGFTGELFFGEGSRLTVL.

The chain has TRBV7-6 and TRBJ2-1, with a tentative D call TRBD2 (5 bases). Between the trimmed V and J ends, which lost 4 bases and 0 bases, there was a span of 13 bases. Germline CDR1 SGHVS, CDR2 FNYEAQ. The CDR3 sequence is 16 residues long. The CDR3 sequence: CASSSEGGSSYNEQFF. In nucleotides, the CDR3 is TGTGCCAGCAGCTCAGAGGGTGGAAGCTCCTACAATGAGCAGTTCTTC.

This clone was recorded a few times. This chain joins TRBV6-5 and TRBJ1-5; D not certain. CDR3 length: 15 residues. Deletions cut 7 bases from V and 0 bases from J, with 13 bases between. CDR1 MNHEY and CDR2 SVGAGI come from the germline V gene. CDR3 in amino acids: CASTPQVYSNQPQHF. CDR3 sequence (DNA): TGTGCCAGCACCCCCCAGGTCTATAGCAATCAGCCCCAGCATTTT.

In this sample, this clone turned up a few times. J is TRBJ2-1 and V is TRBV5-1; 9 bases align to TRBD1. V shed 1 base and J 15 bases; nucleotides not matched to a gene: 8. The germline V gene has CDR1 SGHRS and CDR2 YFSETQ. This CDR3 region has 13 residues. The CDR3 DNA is TGCGCCAGCAGCTTGAGTTCCGGGACAGGGTGGTTCTTC. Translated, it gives CASSLSSGTGWFF.

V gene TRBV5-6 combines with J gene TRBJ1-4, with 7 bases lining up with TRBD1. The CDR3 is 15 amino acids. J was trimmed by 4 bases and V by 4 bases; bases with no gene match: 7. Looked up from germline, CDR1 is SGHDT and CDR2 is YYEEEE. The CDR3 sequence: CASSPSGQINEKLFF. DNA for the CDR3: TGTGCCAGCAGCCCTTCGGGACAGATTAATGAAAAACTGTTTTTT. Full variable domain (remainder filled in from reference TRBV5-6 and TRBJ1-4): DAGVTQSPTHLIKTRGQQVTLRCSPKSGHDTVSWYQQALGQGPQFIFQYYEEEERQRGNFPDRFSGHQFPNYSSELNVNALLLGDSALYLCASSPSGQINEKLFFGSGTQLSVL.

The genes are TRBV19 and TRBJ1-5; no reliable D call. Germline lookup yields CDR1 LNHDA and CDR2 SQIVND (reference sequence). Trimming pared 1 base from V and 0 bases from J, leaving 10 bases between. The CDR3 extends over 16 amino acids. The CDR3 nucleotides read TGTGCCAGTAGTATAGTGGGCGTATATAGCAATCAGCCCCAGCATTTT. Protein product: CASSIVGVYSNQPQHF. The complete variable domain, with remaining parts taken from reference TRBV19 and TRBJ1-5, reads DGGITQSPKYLFRKEGQNVTLSCEQNLNHDAMYWYRQDPGQGLRLIYYSQIVNDFQKGDIAEGYSVSREKKESFPLTVTSAQKNPTAFYLCASSIVGVYSNQPQHFGDGTRLSIL.

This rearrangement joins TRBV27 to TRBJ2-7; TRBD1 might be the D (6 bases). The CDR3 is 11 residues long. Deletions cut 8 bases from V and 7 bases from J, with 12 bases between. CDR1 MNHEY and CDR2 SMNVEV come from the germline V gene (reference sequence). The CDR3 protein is CASQGGWEQYF. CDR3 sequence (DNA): TGTGCCAGCCAAGGGGGTTGGGAGCAGTACTTC.

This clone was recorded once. CDR3 region: CASSIDPTLLGTSEREQYF. DNA of the CDR3: TGTGCCAGTAGTATAGATCCGACACTCCTTGGGACTAGCGAACGCGAGCAGTACTTC. The chain links TRBV19 to TRBJ2-7; TRBD2 agrees at 10 bases. Trimming at V came to 0 bases and at J to 6 bases, leaving 17 bases not matched to a gene. CDR3 length equals 19 residues. Germline V lookup: CDR1 LNHDA, CDR2 SQIVND (reference sequence).

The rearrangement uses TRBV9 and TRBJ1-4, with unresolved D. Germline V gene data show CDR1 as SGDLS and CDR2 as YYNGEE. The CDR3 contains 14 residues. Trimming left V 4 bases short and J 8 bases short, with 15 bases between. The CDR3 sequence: CASSLTPGGEKLFF. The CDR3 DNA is TGTGCCAGCAGCCTCACACCGGGAGGCGAAAAACTGTTTTTT.

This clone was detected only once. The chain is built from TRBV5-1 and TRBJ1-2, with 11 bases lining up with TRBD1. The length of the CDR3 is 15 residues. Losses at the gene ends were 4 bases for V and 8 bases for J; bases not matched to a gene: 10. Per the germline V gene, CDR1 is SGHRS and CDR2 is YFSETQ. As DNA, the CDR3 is TGCGCCAGCAGCCTCCCCGGGACAGGGGGAAAGGGCTACACCTTC. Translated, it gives CASSLPGTGGKGYTF.

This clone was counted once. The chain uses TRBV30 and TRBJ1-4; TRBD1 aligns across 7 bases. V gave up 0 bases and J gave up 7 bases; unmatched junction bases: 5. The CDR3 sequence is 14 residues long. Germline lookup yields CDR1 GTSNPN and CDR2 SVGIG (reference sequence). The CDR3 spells CAWSVGQGGEKLFF. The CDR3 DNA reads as TGTGCCTGGAGTGTTGGGCAGGGGGGTGAAAAACTGTTTTTT.

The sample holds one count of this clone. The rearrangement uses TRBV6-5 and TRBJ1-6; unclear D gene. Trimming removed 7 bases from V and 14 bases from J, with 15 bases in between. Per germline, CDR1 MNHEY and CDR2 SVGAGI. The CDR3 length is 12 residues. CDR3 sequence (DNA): TGTGCCAGCACAGCAGGTTGGGAGGCCCTCCACTTT. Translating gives CASTAGWEALHF.

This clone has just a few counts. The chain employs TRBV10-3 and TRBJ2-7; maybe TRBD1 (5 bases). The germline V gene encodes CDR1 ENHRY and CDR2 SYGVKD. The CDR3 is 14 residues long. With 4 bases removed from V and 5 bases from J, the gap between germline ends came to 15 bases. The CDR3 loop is CAISVDAGIHEQYF. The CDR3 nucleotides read TGTGCCATCAGTGTTGATGCAGGGATCCACGAGCAGTACTTC.

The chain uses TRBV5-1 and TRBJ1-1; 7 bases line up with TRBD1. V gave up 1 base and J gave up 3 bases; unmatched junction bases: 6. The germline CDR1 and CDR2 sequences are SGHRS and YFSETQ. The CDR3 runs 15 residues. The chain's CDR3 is CASSLMGTGDTEAFF. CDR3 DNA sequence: TGCGCCAGCAGCTTGATGGGTACAGGGGACACTGAAGCTTTCTTT.

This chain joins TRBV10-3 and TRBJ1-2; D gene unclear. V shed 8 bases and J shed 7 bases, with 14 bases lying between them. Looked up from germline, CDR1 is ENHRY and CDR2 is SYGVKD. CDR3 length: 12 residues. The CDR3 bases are TGTGCCATCCTGGCAGCTGGCGGTGGCTACACCTTC. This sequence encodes CAILAAGGGYTF.

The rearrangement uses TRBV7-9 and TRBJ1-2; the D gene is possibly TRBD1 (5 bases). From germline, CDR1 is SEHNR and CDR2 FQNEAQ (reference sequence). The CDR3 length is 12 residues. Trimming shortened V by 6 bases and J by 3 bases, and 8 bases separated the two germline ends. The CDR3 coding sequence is TGTGCCAGCAGTGGGGCAGACTATGGCTACACCTTC. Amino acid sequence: CASSGADYGYTF.

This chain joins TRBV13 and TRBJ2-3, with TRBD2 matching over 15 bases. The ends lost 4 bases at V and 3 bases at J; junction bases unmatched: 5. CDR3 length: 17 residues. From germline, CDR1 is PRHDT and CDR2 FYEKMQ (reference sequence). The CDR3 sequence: CASSYGTSGGTTDTQYF. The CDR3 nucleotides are TGTGCCAGCAGCTACGGGACTAGCGGGGGGACTACAGATACGCAGTATTTT.

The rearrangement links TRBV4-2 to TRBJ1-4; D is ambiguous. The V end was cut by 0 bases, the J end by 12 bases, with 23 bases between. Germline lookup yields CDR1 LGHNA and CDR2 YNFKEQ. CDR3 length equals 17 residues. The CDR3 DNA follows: TGTGCCAGCAGCCAAGATGAGAGGGCCCGGCGCCGTGAGGAACTGTTTTTT. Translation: CASSQDERARRREELFF.

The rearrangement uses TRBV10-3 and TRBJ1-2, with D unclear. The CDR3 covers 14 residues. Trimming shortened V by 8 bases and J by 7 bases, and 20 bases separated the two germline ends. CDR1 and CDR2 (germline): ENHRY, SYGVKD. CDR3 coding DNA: TGTGCCATCGAAAGAGGCCGGGATACTGGTGGCTACACCTTC. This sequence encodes CAIERGRDTGGYTF.